The source of this TCR beta chain is a study of T cell responses to AZD1222 COVID-19 vaccine. Study-level findings and limits: Clonal diversity was possibly underestimated; the donors were predominantly white British and more often female. The reported proportion of spike-specific TCRs targeting unmutated variant regions was nearly half. Two doses of AZD1222 preceded a rise in Spike-specific TCR breadth and depth.

Sequencing was performed with immunoSEQ multiplex PCR; in TCRdb, only in-frame clones are kept and a portion is missing. The sample contains 68,000 or so clones, 88% of which appear only once. This CDR3 is built from 13 residues. V lost 2 bases to trimming and J lost 6 bases, with 10 bases between them. Germline V CDR1 and CDR2: SNHLY, FYNNEI. As concerns this clone: The antigen is undetermined.

The sequencing used peripheral blood, collected on day 0 of AZD1222 vaccination. This receptor was identified in an adult in good health. The rearrangement joins TRBV2 to TRBJ1-1; TRBD1 might be the D (6 bases). The CDR3 reads CASSERGLAEAFF. As DNA, the CDR3 is TGTGCCAGCAGTGAAAGGGGGTTAGCTGAAGCTTTCTTT. Complete variable domain (other parts from reference TRBV2 and TRBJ1-1): EPEVTQTPSHQVTQMGQEVILRCVPISNHLYFYWYRQILGQKVEFLVSFYNNEISEKSEIFDDQFSVERPDGSNFTLKIRSTKLEDSAMYFCASSERGLAEAFFGQGTRLTVV.